This T cell receptor (beta chain) was recovered during a study of T cell repertoires in cytomegalovirus infection. Study-level information: Matching HLA type and CMV infection were both indicated by public TCR beta signatures.

General observations from the study: The ex vivo response showed dominance by HLA-C-restricted CMV-specific TCR beta clonotypes. Carriers of CMV and the relevant HLA type were discriminated by public TCR beta frequency.

Each CDR3 protein gets one entry after TCRdb re-called the reads with MiXCR. The profile covers hundreds of thousands of distinct CDR3 sequences, with 20% to 25% appearing a single time and approximately 8.2% taken by the ten largest. CDR3 length equals 15 residues. Germline values: CDR1 SGHTA, CDR2 FQGNSA. The V end lost 1 base, the J end lost 9 bases, and 13 bases lay between the germline ends. The sample holds many counts of this clonotype. The antigen remains undetermined. The chain joins TRBV7-2 to TRBJ1-6; D remains ambiguous. The sequence was collected from a human donor in good health (CMV status not recorded). Some clones in this sample may be carry-over from other donors' samples. Sequenced input: CD8+ T cells from PBMCs. The CDR3 sequence: CASSLGQTRGSPLHF. As DNA, the CDR3 is TGTGCCAGCAGCTTAGGTCAGACCCGGGGTTCACCCCTCCACTTT.